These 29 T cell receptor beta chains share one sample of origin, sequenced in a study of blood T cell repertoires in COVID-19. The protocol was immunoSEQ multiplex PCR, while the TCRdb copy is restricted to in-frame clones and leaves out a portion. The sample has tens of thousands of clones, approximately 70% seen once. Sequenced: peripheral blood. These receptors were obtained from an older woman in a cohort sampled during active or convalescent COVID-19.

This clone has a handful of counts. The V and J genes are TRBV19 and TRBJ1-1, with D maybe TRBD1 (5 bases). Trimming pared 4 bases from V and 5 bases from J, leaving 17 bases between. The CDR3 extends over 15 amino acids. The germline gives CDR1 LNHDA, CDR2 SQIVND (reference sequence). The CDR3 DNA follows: TGTGCCAGTAGTAGCTCGCAGGGCTTTGGAACTGAAGCTTTCTTT. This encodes CASSSSQGFGTEAFF.

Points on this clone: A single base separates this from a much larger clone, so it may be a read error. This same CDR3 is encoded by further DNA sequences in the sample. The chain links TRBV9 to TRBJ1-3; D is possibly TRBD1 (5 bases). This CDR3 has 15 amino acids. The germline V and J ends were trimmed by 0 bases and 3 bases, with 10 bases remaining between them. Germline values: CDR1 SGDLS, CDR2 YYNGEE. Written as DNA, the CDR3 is TGTGCCAGCAGCGTAGTGGGGGACTTTGGAAACACCATATATTTT. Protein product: CASSVVGDFGNTIYF.

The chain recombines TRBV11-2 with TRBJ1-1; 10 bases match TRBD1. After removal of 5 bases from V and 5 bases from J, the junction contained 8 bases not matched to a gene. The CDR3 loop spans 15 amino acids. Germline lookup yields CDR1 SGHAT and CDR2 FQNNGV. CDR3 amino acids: CASSRRDRGLTEAFF. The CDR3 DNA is TGTGCCAGCAGCAGACGGGACAGGGGTCTTACTGAAGCTTTCTTT.

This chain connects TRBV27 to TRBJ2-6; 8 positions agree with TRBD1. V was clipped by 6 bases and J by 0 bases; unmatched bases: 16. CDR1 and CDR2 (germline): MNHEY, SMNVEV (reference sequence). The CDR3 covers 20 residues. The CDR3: CASSRPPGQDTSSGANVLTF. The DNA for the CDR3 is TGTGCCAGCAGCCGCCCGCCGGGACAGGACACAAGCTCTGGGGCCAACGTCCTGACTTTC.

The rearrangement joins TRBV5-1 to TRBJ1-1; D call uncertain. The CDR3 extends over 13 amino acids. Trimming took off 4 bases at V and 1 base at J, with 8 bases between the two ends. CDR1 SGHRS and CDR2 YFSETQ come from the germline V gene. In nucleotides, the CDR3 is TGCGCCAGCAGCGACACTCAGAACACTGAAGCTTTCTTT. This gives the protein CASSDTQNTEAFF.

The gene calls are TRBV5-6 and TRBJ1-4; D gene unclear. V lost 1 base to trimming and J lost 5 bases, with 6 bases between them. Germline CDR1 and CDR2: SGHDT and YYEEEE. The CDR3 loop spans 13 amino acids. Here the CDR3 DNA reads TGTGCCAGCAGCTTGACAGCCAATGAAAAACTGTTTTTT. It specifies CASSLTANEKLFF.

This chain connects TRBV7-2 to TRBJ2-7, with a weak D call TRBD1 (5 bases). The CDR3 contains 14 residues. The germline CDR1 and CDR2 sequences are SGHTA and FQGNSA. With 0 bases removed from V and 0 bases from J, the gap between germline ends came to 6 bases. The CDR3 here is CASSLARVSYEQYF. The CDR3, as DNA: TGTGCCAGCAGCTTAGCCAGGGTCTCCTACGAGCAGTACTTC.

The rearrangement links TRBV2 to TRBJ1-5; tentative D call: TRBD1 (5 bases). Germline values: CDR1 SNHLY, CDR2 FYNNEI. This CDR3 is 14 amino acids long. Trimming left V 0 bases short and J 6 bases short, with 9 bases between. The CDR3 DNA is TGTGCCAGCAGTGAAGCCCAGGGCCCTCAGCCCCAGCATTTT. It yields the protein CASSEAQGPQPQHF.

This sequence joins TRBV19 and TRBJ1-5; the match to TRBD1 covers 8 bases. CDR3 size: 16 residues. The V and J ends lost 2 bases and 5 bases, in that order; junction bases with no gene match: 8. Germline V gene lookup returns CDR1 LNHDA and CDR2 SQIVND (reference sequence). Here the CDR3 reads CASSITHTGGHQPQHF. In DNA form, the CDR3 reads TGTGCCAGTAGTATAACTCACACAGGGGGGCATCAGCCCCAGCATTTT.

The CDR3 region is CSVGGVSNQPQHF. The CDR3 nucleotides read TGCAGCGTTGGGGGCGTGAGCAATCAGCCCCAGCATTTT. The genes are TRBV29-1 and TRBJ1-5; TRBD1 is a possible D gene (5 bases). The CDR3 runs 13 residues. Trimming shortened V by 4 bases and J by 1 base, and 8 bases separated the two germline ends. Germline values: CDR1 SQVTM, CDR2 ANQGSEA. Filled out from reference TRBV29-1 and TRBJ1-5, the complete variable domain reads SAVISQKPSRDICQRGTSLTIQCQVDSQVTMMFWYRQQPGQSLTLIATANQGSEATYESGFVIDKFPISRPNLTFSTLTVSNMSPEDSSIYLCSVGGVSNQPQHFGDGTRLSIL.

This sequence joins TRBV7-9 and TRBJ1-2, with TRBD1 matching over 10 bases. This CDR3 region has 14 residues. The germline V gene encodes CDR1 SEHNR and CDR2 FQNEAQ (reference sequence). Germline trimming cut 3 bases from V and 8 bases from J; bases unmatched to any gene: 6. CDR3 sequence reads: CASSLTGTGEGYTF. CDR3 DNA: TGTGCCAGCAGCTTGACCGGGACAGGGGAAGGCTACACCTTC.

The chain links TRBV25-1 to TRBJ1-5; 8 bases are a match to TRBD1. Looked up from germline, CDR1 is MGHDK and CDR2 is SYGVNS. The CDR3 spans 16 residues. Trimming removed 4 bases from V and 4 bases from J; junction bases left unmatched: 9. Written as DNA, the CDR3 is TGTGCCAGCAGTGGCGGGGGAGGACAGGGAAATCAGCCCCAGCATTTT. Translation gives CASSGGGGQGNQPQHF.

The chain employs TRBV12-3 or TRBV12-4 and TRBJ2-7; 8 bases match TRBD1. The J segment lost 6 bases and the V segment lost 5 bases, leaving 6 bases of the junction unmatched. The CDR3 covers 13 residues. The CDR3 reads CASSRDRSSEQYF. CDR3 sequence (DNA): TGTGCCAGCAGTAGGGACAGGAGCTCCGAGCAGTACTTC.

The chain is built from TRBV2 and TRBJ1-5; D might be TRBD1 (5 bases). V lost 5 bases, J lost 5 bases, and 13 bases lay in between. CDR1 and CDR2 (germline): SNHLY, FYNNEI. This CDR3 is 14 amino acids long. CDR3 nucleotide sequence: TGTGCCAGCAGTCAGGGATTTAGGTATCAGCCCCAGCATTTT. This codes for CASSQGFRYQPQHF.

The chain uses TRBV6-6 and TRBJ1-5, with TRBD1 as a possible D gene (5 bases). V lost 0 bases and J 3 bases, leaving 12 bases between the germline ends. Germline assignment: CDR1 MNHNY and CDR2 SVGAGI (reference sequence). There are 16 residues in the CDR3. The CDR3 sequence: CASSYSMGRANQPQHF. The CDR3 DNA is TGTGCCAGCAGTTACTCGATGGGGCGAGCCAATCAGCCCCAGCATTTT.

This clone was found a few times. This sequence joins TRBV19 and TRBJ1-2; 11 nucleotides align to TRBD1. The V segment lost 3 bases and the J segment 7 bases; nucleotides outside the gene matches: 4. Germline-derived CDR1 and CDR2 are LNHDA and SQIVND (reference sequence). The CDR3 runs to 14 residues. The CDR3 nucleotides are TGTGCCAGTAGTATTGGACAGGGGGCTCTTGGCTACACCTTC. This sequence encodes CASSIGQGALGYTF.

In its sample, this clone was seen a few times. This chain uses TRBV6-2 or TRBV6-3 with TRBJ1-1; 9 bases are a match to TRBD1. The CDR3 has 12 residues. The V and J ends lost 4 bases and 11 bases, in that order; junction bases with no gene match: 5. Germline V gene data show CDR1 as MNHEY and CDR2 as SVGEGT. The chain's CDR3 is CASSWTGDWAFF. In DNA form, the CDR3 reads TGTGCCAGCAGTTGGACAGGGGATTGGGCTTTCTTT.

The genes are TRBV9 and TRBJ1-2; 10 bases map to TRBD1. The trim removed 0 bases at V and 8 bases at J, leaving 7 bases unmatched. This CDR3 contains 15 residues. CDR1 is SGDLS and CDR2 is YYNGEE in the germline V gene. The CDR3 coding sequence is TGTGCCAGCAGCGTAGGACAGGGGGCCATATTGGGCTACACCTTC. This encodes CASSVGQGAILGYTF.

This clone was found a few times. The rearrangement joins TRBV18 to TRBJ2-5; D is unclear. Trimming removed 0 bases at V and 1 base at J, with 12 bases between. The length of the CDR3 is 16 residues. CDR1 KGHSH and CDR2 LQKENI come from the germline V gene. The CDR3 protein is CASSPPGTVVQETQYF. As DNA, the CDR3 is TGTGCCAGCTCACCACCGGGTACAGTAGTCCAAGAGACCCAGTACTTC.

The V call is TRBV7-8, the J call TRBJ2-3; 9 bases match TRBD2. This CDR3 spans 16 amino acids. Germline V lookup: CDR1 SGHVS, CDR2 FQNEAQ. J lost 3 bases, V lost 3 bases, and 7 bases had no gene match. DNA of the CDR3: TGTGCCAGCAGCTTCGGGCTAGCGGGGCCAACAGATACGCAGTATTTT. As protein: CASSFGLAGPTDTQYF.

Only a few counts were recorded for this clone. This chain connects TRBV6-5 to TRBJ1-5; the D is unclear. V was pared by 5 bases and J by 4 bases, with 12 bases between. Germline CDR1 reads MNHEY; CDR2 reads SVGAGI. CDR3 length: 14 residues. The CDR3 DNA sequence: TGTGCCAGCAGTCCGACAACAGTGAATCAGCCCCAGCATTTT. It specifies CASSPTTVNQPQHF.

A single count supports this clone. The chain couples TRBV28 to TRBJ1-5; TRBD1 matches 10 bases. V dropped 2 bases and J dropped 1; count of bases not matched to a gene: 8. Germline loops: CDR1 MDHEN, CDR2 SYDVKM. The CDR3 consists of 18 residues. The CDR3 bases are TGTGCCAGCAGTTTAACGACAGGGGGCATACTCAGCAATCAGCCCCAGCATTTT. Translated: CASSLTTGGILSNQPQHF.

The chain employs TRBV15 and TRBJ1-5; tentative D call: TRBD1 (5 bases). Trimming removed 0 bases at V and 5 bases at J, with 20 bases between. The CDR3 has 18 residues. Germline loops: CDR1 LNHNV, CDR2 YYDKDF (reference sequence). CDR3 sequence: CATSRDPVLVGGDQPQHF. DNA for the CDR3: TGTGCCACCAGCAGAGATCCCGTCCTCGTTGGGGGGGATCAGCCCCAGCATTTT. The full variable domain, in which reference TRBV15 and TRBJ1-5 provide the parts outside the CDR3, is DAMVIQNPRYQVTQFGKPVTLSCSQTLNHNVMYWYQQKSSQAPKLLFHYYDKDFNNEADTPDNFQSRRPNTSFCFLDIRSPGLGDTAMYLCATSRDPVLVGGDQPQHFGDGTRLSIL.

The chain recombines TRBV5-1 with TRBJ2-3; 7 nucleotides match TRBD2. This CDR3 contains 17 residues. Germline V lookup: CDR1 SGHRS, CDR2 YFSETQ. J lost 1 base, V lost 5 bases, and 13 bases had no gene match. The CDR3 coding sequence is TGCGCCAGCAGTTCCCTCGGGGGGTCCCTTCGCACAGATACGCAGTATTTT. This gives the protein CASSSLGGSLRTDTQYF.

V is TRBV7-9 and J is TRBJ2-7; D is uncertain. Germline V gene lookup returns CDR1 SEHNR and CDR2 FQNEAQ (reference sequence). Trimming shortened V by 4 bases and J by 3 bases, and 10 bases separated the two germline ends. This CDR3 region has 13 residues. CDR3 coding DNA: TGTGCCAGCAGCTACGAGGTATACTACGAGCAGTACTTC. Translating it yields CASSYEVYYEQYF.

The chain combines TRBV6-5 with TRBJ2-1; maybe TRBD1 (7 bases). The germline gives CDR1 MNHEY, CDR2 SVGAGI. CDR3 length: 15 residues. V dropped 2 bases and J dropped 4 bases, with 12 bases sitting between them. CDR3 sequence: CASSYQGGDYNEQFF. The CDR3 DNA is TGTGCCAGCAGTTACCAGGGGGGTGATTACAATGAGCAGTTCTTC.

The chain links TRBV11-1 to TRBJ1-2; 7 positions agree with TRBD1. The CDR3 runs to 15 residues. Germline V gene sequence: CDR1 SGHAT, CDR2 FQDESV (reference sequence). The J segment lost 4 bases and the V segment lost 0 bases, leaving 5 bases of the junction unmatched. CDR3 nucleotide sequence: TGTGCCAGCAGCTTAGCACGGGACAGAATCTATGGCTACACCTTC. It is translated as CASSLARDRIYGYTF.

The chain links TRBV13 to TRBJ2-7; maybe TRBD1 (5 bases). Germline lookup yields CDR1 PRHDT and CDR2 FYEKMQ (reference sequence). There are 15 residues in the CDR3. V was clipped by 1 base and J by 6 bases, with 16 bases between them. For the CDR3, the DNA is TGTGCCAGCAGCTTAGAGGGGTCCCCAAGGACCGAGCAGTACTTC. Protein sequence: CASSLEGSPRTEQYF.

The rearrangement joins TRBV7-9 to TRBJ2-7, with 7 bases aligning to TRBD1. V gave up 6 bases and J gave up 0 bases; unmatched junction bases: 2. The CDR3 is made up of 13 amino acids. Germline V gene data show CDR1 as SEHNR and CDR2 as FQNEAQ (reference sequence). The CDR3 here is CASSRDSSYEQYF. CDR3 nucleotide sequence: TGTGCCAGCAGTAGGGACAGCTCCTACGAGCAGTACTTC. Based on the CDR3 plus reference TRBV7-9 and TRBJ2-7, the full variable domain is DTGVSQNPRHKITKRGQNVTFRCDPISEHNRLYWYRQTLGQGPEFLTYFQNEAQLEKSRLLSDRFSAERPKGSFSTLEIQRTEQGDSAMYLCASSRDSSYEQYFGPGTRLTVT.